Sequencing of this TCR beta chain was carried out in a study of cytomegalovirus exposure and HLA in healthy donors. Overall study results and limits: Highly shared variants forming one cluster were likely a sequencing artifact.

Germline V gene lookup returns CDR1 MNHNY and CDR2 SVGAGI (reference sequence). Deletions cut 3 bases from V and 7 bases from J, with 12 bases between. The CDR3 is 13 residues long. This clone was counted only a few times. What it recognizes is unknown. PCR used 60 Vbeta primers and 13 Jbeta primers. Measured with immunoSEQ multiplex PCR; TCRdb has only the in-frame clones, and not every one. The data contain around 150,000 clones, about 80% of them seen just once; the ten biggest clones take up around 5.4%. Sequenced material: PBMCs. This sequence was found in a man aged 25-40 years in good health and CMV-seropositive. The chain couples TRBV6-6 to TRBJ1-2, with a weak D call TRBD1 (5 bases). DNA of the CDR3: TGTGCCAGCAGTTATCGGGACTCTAGTGGCTACACCTTC. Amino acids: CASSYRDSSGYTF.